Here is one TCR beta chain with its context. Its cognate antigen has yet to be identified. Base qualities were left out, and no much larger clone turns up one base away. Its CDR3 holds 16 amino acids, cysteine through phenylalanine. Left in the record is the CDR3 DNA by itself, 48 bases read in frame from the first base. CDR1 and CDR2 were assigned from the germline V gene as ENHRY and SYGVKD. V lost 2 bases and J lost 6 bases; the stretch between them is 18 bases long. This entry belongs to a study of blood T cell repertoires in COVID-19 (dated by TCRdb to 2018 to 2020). At the level of the whole study: Collaborator samples came from the United States, Italy and Spain and covered acute and convalescent phases of COVID-19. The repertoires were released in a freely available public database meant as a resource for research on the immune response to SARS-CoV-2. Where available, HLA class I and class II types were obtained from metadata supplied by the sample provider rather than from assay-based typing. The prospective study material was composed of cDNA or gDNA derived from T cells, B-cell-depleted T cells, or PBMCs. Sample metadata almost always included a de-identified subject ID, COVID-19 status, age in years and sex. Subjects who had been exposed to COVID-19, were actively infected with it, or had recovered from it provided the deeply sampled blood TCRbeta repertoires that made up the dataset. Samples were obtained from the ongoing ImmuneRACE study (first 160 participants) and from about 1,300 subjects provided by 6 global collaborators.

Here is what the overall study found, with its caveats: Clinical and demographic metadata were provided uncurated, with the amount varying by source and participant.

The immunoSEQ Assay, a bias-controlled multiplex PCR, was used to amplify TCRbeta CDR3 regions from genomic DNA. The study's processing was this. The number of nucleated cells in each sample was estimated from the amplification of reference gene primers within the assay. Sequence reads were collapsed and filtered to measure the absolute abundance of every unique TCRbeta CDR3 rearrangement. Productive Simpson clonality was computed per sample as the square root of Simpson's diversity index over productive rearrangements. The table was pulled from immuneACCESS by TCRdb, which kept in-frame rearrangements only. Such tables lose some clones; where checked, under half of the loss comes from unresolved V genes, and the rest has no known cause. That table furnishes V, J and clone size, whereas the DNA furnished D and trimming. The sample table records over 250,000 clones; approximately 87% of these occur just once. Clones ranked in the top ten supply around 2.5% of the sample.

Each collaborating institution followed its own protocols to collect whole blood in K2EDTA tubes. For TCRbeta analysis, collaborators shipped samples in one of three forms: frozen whole blood, isolated PBMCs, or DNA extracted from either of those sample types. The receptor was derived from a woman in her forties or fifties with acute or convalescent COVID-19. The sample was peripheral blood. The chain is encoded by TRBV10-3 joined to TRBJ2-3; the D gene is perhaps TRBD2, from 7 matching bases. The CDR3 reads CAISEGGAGVADTQYF. Here is the DNA: TGTGCCATCAGTGAGGGGGGCGCGGGAGTTGCGGATACGCAGTATTTT.